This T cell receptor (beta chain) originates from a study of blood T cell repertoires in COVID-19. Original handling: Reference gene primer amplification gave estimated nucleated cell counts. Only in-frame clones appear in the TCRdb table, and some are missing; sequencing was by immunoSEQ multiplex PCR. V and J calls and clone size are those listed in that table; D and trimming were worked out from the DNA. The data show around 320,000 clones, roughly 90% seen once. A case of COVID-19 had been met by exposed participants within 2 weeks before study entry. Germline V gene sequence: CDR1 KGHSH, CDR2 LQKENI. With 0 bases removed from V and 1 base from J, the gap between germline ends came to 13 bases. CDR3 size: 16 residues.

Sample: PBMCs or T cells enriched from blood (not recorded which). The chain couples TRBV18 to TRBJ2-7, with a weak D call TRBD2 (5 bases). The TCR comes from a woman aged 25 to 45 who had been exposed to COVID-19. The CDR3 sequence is CASSPPRAGLSYEQYF. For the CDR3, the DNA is TGTGCCAGCTCACCACCTAGGGCAGGACTTTCCTACGAGCAGTACTTC.